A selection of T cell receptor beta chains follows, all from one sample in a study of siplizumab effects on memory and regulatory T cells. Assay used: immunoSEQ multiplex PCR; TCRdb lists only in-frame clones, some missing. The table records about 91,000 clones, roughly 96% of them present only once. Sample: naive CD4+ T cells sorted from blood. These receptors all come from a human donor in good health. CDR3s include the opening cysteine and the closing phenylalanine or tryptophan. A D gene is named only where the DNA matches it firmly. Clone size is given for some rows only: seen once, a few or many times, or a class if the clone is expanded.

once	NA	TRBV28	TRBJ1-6	TGTGCCAGCAGACTCGCCGGGACTGCTAATTCACCCCTCCACTTT	CASRLAGTANSPLHF
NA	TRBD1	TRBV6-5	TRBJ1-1	TGTGCCAGCAGACCTCGAACAGGGGGAGCTTTCTTT	CASRPRTGGAFF
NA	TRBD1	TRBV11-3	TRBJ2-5	TGTGCCAGCAGCACCGGGTCGACAGGGTTGAGGGAGACCCAGTACTTC	CASSTGSTGLRETQYF
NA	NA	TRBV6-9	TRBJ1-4	TGTGCCAGCAGACCCACAGGGACCCATGAAAAACTGTTTTTT	CASRPTGTHEKLFF
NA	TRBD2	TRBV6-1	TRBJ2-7	TGTGCCAGCGGGACTAGCGTGGGGGAGCAGTACTTC	CASGTSVGEQYF
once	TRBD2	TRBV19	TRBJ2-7	TGTGCCAGTTCCGGGACTAAAACCTACGAGCAGTACTTC	CASSGTKTYEQYF
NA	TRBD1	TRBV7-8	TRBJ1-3	TGTGCCAGCAGCTTAATTAGGACAGGGATTAGCTCTGGAAACACCATATATTTT	CASSLIRTGISSGNTIYF
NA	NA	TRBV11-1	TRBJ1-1	TGTGCCAGCAGCTTACAGGGGAGCACTGAAGCTTTCTTT	CASSLQGSTEAFF
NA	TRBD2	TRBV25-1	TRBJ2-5	TGTGCCAGCAGTGGTAGCGGGGGGGCGGAGACCCAGTACTTC	CASSGSGGAETQYF
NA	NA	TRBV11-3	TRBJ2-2	TGTGCCAGCAGCTTAGCAGAGAACACCGGGGAGCTGTTTTTT	CASSLAENTGELFF
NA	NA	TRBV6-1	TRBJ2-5	TGTGCCAGCAGTGAAAACGGGATCGGAAAGACCCAGTACTTC	CASSENGIGKTQYF
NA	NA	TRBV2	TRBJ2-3	TGTGCCAGCGGTTCCACAGATACGCAGTATTTT	CASGSTDTQYF
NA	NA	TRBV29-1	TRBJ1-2	TGCAGCGTTCTATCTAACTATGGCTACACCTTC	CSVLSNYGYTF
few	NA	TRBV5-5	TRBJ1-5	TGTGCCAGCAGCTTTCCCGATCAGCCCCAGCATTTT	CASSFPDQPQHF
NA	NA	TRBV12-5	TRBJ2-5	TGTGCTAGTGGTTTGGGAGGGGTGGAGACCCAGTACTTC	CASGLGGVETQYF
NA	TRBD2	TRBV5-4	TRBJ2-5	TGTGCCAGCAGCTTGGCGTTAGCGGGAGAAGAGACCCAGTACTTC	CASSLALAGEETQYF
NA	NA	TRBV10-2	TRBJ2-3	TGCGCCAGCACTGAGCCTGCCCTCGCTGCGGGTACGCAGTATTTT	CASTEPALAAGTQYF
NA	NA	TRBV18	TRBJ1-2	TGTGCCAGCTCACCAACCGAGGGTAACTATGGCTACACCTTC	CASSPTEGNYGYTF
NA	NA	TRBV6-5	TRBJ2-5	TGTGCCAGCAGTTACTCGAAAAGGGAGACCCAGTACTTC	CASSYSKRETQYF
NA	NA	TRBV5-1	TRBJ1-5	TGCGCCAGCAGCTTGGGCACAAGCAATCAGCCCCAGCATTTT	CASSLGTSNQPQHF
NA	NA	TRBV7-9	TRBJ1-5	TGTGCCAGCAGCCCGGGGAATGAGAATCAGCCCCAGCATTTT	CASSPGNENQPQHF
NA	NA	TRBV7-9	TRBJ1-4	TGTGCCAGCAGCTTAGGGACAACTAATGAAAAACTGTTTTTT	CASSLGTTNEKLFF
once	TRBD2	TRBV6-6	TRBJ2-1	TGTGCCAGCAGCCGCCTGACTAGCTCTGGCAAGTTCTTC	CASSRLTSSGKFF
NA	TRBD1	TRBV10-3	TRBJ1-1	TGTGCCATCAGTCCGACAGGGATGAACACTGAAGCTTTCTTT	CAISPTGMNTEAFF
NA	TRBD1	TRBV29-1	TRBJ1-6	TGCAGCGTTTCCCCGGACAGGGCCCTTAATTCACCCCTCCACTTT	CSVSPDRALNSPLHF
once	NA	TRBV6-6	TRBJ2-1	TGTGCCAGCAGTTACGGTCGAGTCGGTGAGCAGTTCTTC	CASSYGRVGEQFF
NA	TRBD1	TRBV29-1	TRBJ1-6	TGCAGCGCTGGACAGGGCGGGAATTCACCCCTCCACTTT	CSAGQGGNSPLHF
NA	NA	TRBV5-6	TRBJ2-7	TGTGCCAGCAGCTTTCTGGGCCAGTCCTACGAGCAGTACTTC	CASSFLGQSYEQYF
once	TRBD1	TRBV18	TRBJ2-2	TGTGCCAGCTCACCGGACAGGGTTACCGGGGAGCTGTTTTTT	CASSPDRVTGELFF
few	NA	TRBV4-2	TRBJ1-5	TGTGCCAGCAGCCAAGATGGGCAGTCCAATCAGCCCCAGCATTTT	CASSQDGQSNQPQHF
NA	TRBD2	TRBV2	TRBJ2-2	TGTGCCAGCAGTGAAGAAGGCGGGGGGAATACCGGGGAGCTGTTTTTT	CASSEEGGGNTGELFF
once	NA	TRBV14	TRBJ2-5	TGTGCCAGCAGCCCGCAAATCCAAGAGACCCAGTACTTC	CASSPQIQETQYF
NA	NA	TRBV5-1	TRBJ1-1	TGCGCCAGCAAAGGCATCCCTAACACTGAAGCTTTCTTT	CASKGIPNTEAFF
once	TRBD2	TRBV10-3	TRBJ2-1	TGTGCCATCAATAGCGGGGGCCCGGGAAATGAGCAGTTCTTC	CAINSGGPGNEQFF
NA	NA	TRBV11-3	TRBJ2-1	TGTGCCAGCAGCTTAGGGCGGGGGCCCTACAATGAGCAGTTCTTC	CASSLGRGPYNEQFF
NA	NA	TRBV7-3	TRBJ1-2	TGTGCCAGCAGCTTAGAGGCAGCCGCCTATGGCTACACCTTC	CASSLEAAAYGYTF
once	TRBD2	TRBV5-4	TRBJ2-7	TGTGCCAGCAGCCATAAACCCAAACTAGCGGGGGGAGGCGAGCAGTACTTC	CASSHKPKLAGGGEQYF
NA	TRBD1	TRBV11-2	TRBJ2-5	TGTGCCAGCAGCGTCCTTCAGGGGGCGGGTCGAGAGACCCAGTACTTC	CASSVLQGAGRETQYF
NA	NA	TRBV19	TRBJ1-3	TGTGCCAGTAGCACAAGACAGATCGGAAACACCATATATTTT	CASSTRQIGNTIYF
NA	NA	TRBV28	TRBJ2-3	TGTGCCAGCAGTCCCGGCGGTGCGGGGGCCCTCGGAGATACGCAGTATTTT	CASSPGGAGALGDTQYF
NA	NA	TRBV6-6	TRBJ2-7	TGTGCCAGCAGTTACGAGGGTCAAAAATTCGAGCAGTACTTC	CASSYEGQKFEQYF
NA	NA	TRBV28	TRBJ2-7	TGTGCCAGCAATTCCGGGGACGAGCAGTACTTC	CASNSGDEQYF